These T cell receptor beta chains were read from a single sample in a study of blood T cell repertoires in COVID-19. The data were produced by immunoSEQ multiplex PCR, yet TCRdb's version contains in-frame clones alone and is incomplete. The sample includes 160,000 or so clones, 70% to 90% of them seen just once. Sample: peripheral blood. The receptors derive from a human donor in a cohort sampled during active COVID-19. CDR3s include the opening cysteine and the closing phenylalanine or tryptophan. The D gene is left open where the match is weak. The size entry is marked missing in some rows and otherwise reads once, few, many or a size class.

j_gene,d_gene,v_gene,abundance,CDR3aa,CDR3nt
TRBJ2-1,.,TRBV6-2/TRBV6-3,few,CASSYSKGERVF,TGTGCCAGCAGTTACTCGAAGGGGGAGAGGGTCTTC
TRBJ2-7,TRBD1,TRBV28,.,CATTRQGASYEQYF,TGTGCCACCACGAGACAGGGGGCTAGCTACGAGCAGTACTTC
TRBJ2-2,.,TRBV30,.,CACDSPIRELFF,TGTGCCTGCGACAGCCCGATCCGGGAGCTGTTTTTT
TRBJ2-5,.,TRBV7-3,.,CASSLVAEETQYF,TGTGCCAGCAGCTTAGTGGCGGAAGAGACCCAGTACTTC
TRBJ2-1,TRBD1,TRBV24-1,once,CATSDRGAYNEQFF,TGTGCCACCAGCGACAGGGGTGCCTACAATGAGCAGTTCTTC
TRBJ1-6,TRBD1,TRBV30,.,CAYKGQLNSPLHF,TGTGCCTACAAGGGACAGCTTAATTCACCCCTCCACTTT
TRBJ1-2,.,TRBV10-3,.,CAISESSANYGYTF,TGTGCCATCAGTGAGTCCTCAGCTAACTATGGCTACACCTTC
TRBJ1-5,.,TRBV12-3/TRBV12-4,.,CASSKGGEPQHF,TGTGCCAGCAGCAAAGGGGGAGAGCCCCAGCATTTT
TRBJ2-1,TRBD2,TRBV19,.,CASSIDGWEGWQFF,TGTGCCAGTAGTATAGATGGTTGGGAGGGGTGGCAGTTCTTC
TRBJ1-5,TRBD1,TRBV7-9,.,CASSFTGAGSPQHF,TGTGCCAGCAGCTTCACAGGGGCCGGCTCGCCCCAGCATTTT
TRBJ2-1,TRBD2,TRBV11-3,.,CASSHRTSGRDEQFF,TGTGCCAGCAGCCATCGGACTAGCGGGAGGGATGAGCAGTTCTTC
TRBJ1-2,.,TRBV6-5,.,CASIRGGRGYGYTF,TGTGCCAGCATTCGCGGGGGGCGCGGCTATGGCTACACCTTC
TRBJ2-2,.,TRBV27,few,CASSLYPVGDSNTGELFF,TGTGCCAGCAGTTTATACCCGGTTGGGGACTCGAACACCGGGGAGCTGTTTTTT
TRBJ1-5,.,TRBV10-1,.,CASSEPRALSNQPQHF,TGCGCCAGCAGCGAACCGCGGGCCCTTAGCAATCAGCCCCAGCATTTT
TRBJ2-5,.,TRBV9,few,CASSVGTNQETQYF,TGTGCCAGCAGCGTAGGGACAAACCAAGAGACCCAGTACTTC
TRBJ2-1,.,TRBV4-3,.,CASSQEGLGPDNEQFF,TGCGCCAGCAGCCAAGAGGGGCTAGGCCCCGACAATGAGCAGTTCTTC
TRBJ2-7,TRBD1,TRBV5-6,.,CASSLTGTGPYEQYF,TGTGCCAGCAGCTTAACAGGGACAGGTCCCTACGAGCAGTACTTC
TRBJ2-2,TRBD2,TRBV2,.,CASSETSMSTGELFF,TGTGCCAGCAGTGAGACTAGCATGAGCACCGGGGAGCTGTTTTTT
TRBJ2-1,TRBD2,TRBV4-3,.,CASSQEGLAAGEQFF,TGCGCCAGCAGCCAAGAGGGACTAGCGGCTGGCGAGCAGTTCTTC
TRBJ2-3,TRBD2,TRBV19,.,CASSPATLLAGGLRPQYF,TGTGCCAGTAGTCCCGCAACCCTACTAGCGGGGGGGCTGAGACCGCAGTATTTT
TRBJ2-7,TRBD2,TRBV7-9,.,CASSPGISGPGYEQYF,TGTGCCAGCAGCCCGGGTATTAGCGGGCCAGGTTACGAGCAGTACTTC
TRBJ2-5,.,TRBV6-5,.,CASRELETQYF,TGTGCCAGCAGGGAGTTAGAGACCCAGTACTTC
TRBJ2-5,TRBD2,TRBV12-3/TRBV12-4,.,CASSSGGETQYF,TGTGCCAGCAGTTCCGGGGGGGAGACCCAGTACTTC
TRBJ1-5,TRBD1,TRBV18,.,CASSGQGGNQPQHF,TGTGCCAGCTCCGGACAGGGCGGTAATCAGCCCCAGCATTTT
TRBJ2-1,TRBD2,TRBV9,many,CASSVAPLAGVYNEQFF,TGTGCCAGCAGCGTAGCCCCACTAGCGGGGGTTTACAATGAGCAGTTCTTC
TRBJ2-7,.,TRBV6-5,.,CASSPGQGRQYF,TGTGCCAGCAGTCCCGGCCAGGGTCGGCAGTACTTC
TRBJ2-7,.,TRBV18,.,CASSPSGGALAGEQYF,TGTGCCAGCTCACCAAGTGGGGGGGCCCTCGCGGGCGAGCAGTACTTC
TRBJ1-5,.,TRBV27,.,CASSSAGLNQPQHF,TGTGCCAGCAGTTCAGCAGGGCTCAATCAGCCCCAGCATTTT
TRBJ1-2,TRBD1,TRBV7-2,.,CASSLDRGPNYGYTF,TGTGCCAGCAGCTTAGACAGGGGCCCTAACTATGGCTACACCTTC
TRBJ1-6,.,TRBV6-6,.,CASRTQGRTNSPLHF,TGTGCCAGCAGAACCCAGGGGCGGACTAATTCACCCCTCCACTTT
TRBJ2-1,.,TRBV27,.,CASSAGYTNEQFF,TGTGCCAGCAGCGCGGGGTATACCAATGAGCAGTTCTTC
TRBJ1-1,TRBD1,TRBV2,.,CASSEADDRGTQGEAFF,TGTGCCAGCAGTGAAGCGGACGACAGGGGGACTCAGGGCGAAGCTTTCTTT
TRBJ2-1,.,TRBV11-3,.,CASSLAATRPYNEQFF,TGTGCCAGCAGCTTAGCGGCTACTAGACCCTACAATGAGCAGTTCTTC
TRBJ1-2,TRBD1,TRBV18,once,CASSPLGTGVSF,TGTGCCAGCTCACCGCTCGGGACAGGGGTCTCCTTC
TRBJ2-1,.,TRBV10-3,.,CAISEARPGTFNEQFF,TGTGCCATCAGTGAGGCGAGGCCCGGGACTTTCAATGAGCAGTTCTTC
TRBJ2-1,.,TRBV7-9,.,CASSLDGLKRSEQFF,TGTGCCAGCAGCTTAGACGGGTTGAAGCGAAGTGAGCAGTTCTTC
TRBJ2-3,TRBD2,TRBV4-3,.,CASSQDAASGNTDTQYF,TGCGCCAGCAGCCAAGATGCGGCTAGCGGGAACACAGATACGCAGTATTTT
TRBJ2-2,TRBD1,TRBV30,.,CAWSLPGTGSNTGELFF,TGTGCCTGGAGTCTCCCGGGGACAGGGTCTAACACCGGGGAGCTGTTTTTT
TRBJ1-6,TRBD1,TRBV6-1,few,CASSEAGQGAYSPLHF,TGTGCCAGCAGTGAAGCAGGACAGGGGGCTTATTCACCCCTCCACTTT
TRBJ2-3,.,TRBV6-2/TRBV6-3,.,CASSYSSKQYF,TGTGCCAGCAGTTACTCTTCTAAGCAGTATTTT
TRBJ2-1,.,TRBV10-1,.,CASSESIGVEEQFF,TGCGCCAGCAGTGAGTCGATAGGGGTTGAGGAGCAGTTCTTC
TRBJ1-5,.,TRBV4-1,.,CASSQQGSNQPQHF,TGCGCCAGCAGCCAACAGGGTAGCAATCAGCCCCAGCATTTT
TRBJ1-1,.,TRBV15,.,CATSSGGRGFF,TGTGCCACCAGTTCGGGGGGGAGAGGTTTCTTT
TRBJ2-1,.,TRBV1,once,CTSSQHVTGNPSYNEQFF,TGCACCAGCAGCCAACATGTAACGGGGAACCCCTCCTACAATGAGCAGTTCTTC
TRBJ1-5,.,TRBV5-8,.,CASSLRLQSQPQHF,TGTGCCAGCAGCTTGCGACTCCAAAGCCAGCCCCAGCATTTT
TRBJ2-1,TRBD1,TRBV29-1,.,CSAETGKLFYNEQFF,TGCAGCGCCGAGACAGGGAAGCTATTCTACAATGAGCAGTTCTTC
TRBJ1-1,.,TRBV28,.,CASPDVAGKAFF,TGTGCCAGCCCCGACGTGGCAGGCAAAGCTTTCTTT
TRBJ1-5,.,TRBV24-1,.,CATSDLGAGDQPQHF,TGTGCCACCAGTGATTTAGGGGCAGGGGATCAGCCCCAGCATTTT